This TCR beta chain originates from a study of ipilimumab plus nivolumab after autologous stem cell transplantation. The length of the CDR3 is 14 residues. Per the germline V gene, CDR1 is SGHVS and CDR2 is FNYEAQ. Checkpoint therapy with ipilimumab 1 mg/kg began 14 to 28 days after transplant. Dosing: nivolumab 3 mg/kg IV, weeks 1, 4, 7, 10, then every two weeks to week 26. Measured with immunoSEQ multiplex PCR; TCRdb has only the in-frame clones, and not every one. The table has more than 15,000 clones, 80% seen once. Comments on this clone: Germline is not matched at one junction end, which may reflect a read error.

The specimen comprised PBMCs, sampled in a trial of ipilimumab plus nivolumab as post-transplant consolidation. This TCR derives from a male donor with diffuse large B-cell lymphoma. The V call is TRBV7-6, the J call TRBJ2-3; 8 nucleotides align to TRBD2. CDR3 sequence: CASSLIRGGPIRHF. DNA for the CDR3: TGTGCCAGCAGCTTAATCCGCGGGGGGCCCATAAGGCATTTT.